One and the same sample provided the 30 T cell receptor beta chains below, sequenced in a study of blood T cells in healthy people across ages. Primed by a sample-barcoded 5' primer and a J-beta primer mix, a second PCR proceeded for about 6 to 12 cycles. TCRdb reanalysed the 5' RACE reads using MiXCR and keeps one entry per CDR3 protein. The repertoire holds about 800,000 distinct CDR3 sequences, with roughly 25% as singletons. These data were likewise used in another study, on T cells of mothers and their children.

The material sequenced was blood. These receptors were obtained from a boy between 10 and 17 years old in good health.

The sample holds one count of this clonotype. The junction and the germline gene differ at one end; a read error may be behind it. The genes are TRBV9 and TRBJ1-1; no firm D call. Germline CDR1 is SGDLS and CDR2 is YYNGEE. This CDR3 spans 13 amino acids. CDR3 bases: TGTGCCTGCAGCGTAAGTCTGGAAGTTCAAGCTTTCTTT. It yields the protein CACSVSLEVQAFF.

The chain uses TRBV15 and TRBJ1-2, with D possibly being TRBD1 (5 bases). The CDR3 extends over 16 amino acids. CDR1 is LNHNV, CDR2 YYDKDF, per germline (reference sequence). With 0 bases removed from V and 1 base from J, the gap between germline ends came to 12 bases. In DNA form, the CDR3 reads TGTGCCACCAGCAGAGATCCAGGAGGGGATAACTATGGCTACACCTTC. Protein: CATSRDPGGDNYGYTF.

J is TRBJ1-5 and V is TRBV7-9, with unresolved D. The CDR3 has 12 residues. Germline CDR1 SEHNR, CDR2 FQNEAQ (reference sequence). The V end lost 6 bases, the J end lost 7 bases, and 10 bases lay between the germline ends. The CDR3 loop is CASSSDRQPQHF. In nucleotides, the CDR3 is TGTGCCAGCAGTTCTGATAGGCAGCCCCAGCATTTT.

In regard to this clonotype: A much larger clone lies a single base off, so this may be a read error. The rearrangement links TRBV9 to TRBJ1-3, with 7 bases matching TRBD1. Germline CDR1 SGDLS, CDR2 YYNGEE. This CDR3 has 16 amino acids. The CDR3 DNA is TGTGCCAGCAGCCGAACAACAGGGGAAGCTGGAAACACCATACATTTT. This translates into CASSRTTGEAGNTIHF.

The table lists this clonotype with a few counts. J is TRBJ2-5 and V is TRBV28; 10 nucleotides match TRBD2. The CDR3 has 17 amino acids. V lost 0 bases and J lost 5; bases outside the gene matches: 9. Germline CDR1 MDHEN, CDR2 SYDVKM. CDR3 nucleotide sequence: TGTGCCAGCAGTTTATGGCCTAGCGGGGGTATGTTGGAGACCCAGTACTTC. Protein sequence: CASSLWPSGGMLETQYF.

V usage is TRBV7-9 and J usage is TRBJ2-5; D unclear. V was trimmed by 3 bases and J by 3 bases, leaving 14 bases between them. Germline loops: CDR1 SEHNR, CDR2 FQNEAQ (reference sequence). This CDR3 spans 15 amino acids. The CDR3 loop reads CASSFLRDGKETQYF. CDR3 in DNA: TGTGCCAGCAGCTTTTTACGAGACGGAAAAGAGACCCAGTACTTC.

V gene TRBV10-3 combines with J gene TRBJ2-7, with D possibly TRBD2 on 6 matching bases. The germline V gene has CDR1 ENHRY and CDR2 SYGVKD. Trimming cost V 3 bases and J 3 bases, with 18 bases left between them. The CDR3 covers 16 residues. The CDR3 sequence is CAISDPSSGAVYEQYF. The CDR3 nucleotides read TGTGCCATCAGTGACCCGTCGTCGGGAGCTGTCTACGAGCAGTACTTC.

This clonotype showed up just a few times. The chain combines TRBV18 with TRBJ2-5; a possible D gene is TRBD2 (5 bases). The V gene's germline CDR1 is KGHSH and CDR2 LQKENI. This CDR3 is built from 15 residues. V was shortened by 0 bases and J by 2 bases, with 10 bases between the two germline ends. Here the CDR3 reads CASSPPGLIQETQYF. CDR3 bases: TGTGCCAGCTCACCACCAGGACTGATACAAGAGACCCAGTACTTC.

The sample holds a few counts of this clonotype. The CDR3 DNA follows: TGTGCCAGCAGCCCCCAGCCTCCATTCTACGAGCAGTACTTC. This codes for CASSPQPPFYEQYF. The chain is built from TRBV9 and TRBJ2-7; D is uncertain. Germline-derived CDR1 and CDR2 are SGDLS and YYNGEE. V was pared by 4 bases and J by 3 bases, with 14 bases between. This CDR3 contains 14 residues.

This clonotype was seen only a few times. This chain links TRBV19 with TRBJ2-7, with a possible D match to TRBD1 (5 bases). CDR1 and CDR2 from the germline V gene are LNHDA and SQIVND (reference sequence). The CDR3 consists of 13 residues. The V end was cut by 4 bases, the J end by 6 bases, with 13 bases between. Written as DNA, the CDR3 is TGTGCCAGTAGTACCGGACACCCCGCCGAGCAGTACTTC. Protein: CASSTGHPAEQYF.

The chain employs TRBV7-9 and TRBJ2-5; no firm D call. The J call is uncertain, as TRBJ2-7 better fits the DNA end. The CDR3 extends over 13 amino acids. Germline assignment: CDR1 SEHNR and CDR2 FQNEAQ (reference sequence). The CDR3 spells CASSFRANYEQYF. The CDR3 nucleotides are TGTGCCAGCAGCTTCCGGGCCAACTACGAGCAGTACTTC.

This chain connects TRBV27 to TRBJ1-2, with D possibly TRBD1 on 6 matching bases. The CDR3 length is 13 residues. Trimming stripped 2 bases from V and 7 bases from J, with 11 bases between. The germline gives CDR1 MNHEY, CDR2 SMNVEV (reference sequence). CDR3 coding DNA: TGTGCCAGCAGTTTAGGACAGTCTTTTGGCTACACCTTC. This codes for CASSLGQSFGYTF.

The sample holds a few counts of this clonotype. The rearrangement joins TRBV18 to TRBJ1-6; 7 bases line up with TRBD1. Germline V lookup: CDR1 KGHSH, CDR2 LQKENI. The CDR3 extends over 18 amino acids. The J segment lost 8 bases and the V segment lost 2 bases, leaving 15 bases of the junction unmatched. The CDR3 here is CASSPERQRGRIDSPLHF. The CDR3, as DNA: TGTGCCAGCTCACCAGAGCGTCAGAGGGGGCGTATTGATTCACCCCTCCACTTT.

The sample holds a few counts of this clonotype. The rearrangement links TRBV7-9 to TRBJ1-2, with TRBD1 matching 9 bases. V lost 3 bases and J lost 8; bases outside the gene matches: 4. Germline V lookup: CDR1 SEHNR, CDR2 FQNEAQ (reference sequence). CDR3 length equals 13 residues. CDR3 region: CASSLGQGWGYTF. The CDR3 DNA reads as TGTGCCAGCAGCTTGGGACAGGGTTGGGGCTACACCTTC.

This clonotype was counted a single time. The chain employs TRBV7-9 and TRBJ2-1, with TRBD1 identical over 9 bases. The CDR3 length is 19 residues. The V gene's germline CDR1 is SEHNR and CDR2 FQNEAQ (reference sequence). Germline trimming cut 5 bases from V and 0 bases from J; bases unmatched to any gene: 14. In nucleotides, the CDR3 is TGTGCCAGCAGCATTACAGGGGGCCTACGTTACAGCTCCTACAATGAGCAGTTCTTC. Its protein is CASSITGGLRYSSYNEQFF.

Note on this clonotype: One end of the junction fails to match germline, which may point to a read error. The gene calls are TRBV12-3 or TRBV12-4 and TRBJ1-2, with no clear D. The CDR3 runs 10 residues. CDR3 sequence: CASSLADACF. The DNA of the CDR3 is TGTGCCAGCAGTTTAGCGGACGCCTGCTTC.

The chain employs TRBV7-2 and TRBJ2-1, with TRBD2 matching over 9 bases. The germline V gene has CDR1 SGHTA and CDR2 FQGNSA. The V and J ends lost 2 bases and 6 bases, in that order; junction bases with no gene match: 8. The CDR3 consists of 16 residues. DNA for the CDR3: TGTGCCAGCAGCTTAATGCGGGGGGGCGATCGCAATGAGCAGTTCTTC. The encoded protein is CASSLMRGGDRNEQFF.

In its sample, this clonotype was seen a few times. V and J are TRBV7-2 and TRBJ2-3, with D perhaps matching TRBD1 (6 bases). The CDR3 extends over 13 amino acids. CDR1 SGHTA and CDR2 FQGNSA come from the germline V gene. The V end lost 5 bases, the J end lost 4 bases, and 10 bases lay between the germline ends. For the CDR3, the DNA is TGTGCCAGCAGCGGACACAGGGCAGATACGCAGTATTTT. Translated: CASSGHRADTQYF.

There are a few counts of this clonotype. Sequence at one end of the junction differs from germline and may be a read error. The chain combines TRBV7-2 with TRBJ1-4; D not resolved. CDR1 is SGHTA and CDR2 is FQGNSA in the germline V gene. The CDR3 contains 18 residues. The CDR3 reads CASSLNFREVGVMSKLFF. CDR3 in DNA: TGCGCCAGCAGCTTAAATTTCCGGGAAGTAGGAGTGATGTCAAAACTGTTTTTT. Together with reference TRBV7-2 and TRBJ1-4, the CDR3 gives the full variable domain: GAGVSQSPSNKVTEKGKDVELRCDPISGHTALYWYRQSLGQGLEFLIYFQGNSAPDKSGLPSDRFSAERTGGSVSTLTIQRTQQEDSAVYLCASSLNFREVGVMSKLFFGSGTQLSVL.

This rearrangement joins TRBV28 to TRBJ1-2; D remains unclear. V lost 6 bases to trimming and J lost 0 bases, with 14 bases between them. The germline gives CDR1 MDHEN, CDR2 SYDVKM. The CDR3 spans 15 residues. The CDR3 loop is CASRLRWTTNYGYTF. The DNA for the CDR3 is TGTGCCAGCAGGCTTAGGTGGACGACTAACTATGGCTACACCTTC.

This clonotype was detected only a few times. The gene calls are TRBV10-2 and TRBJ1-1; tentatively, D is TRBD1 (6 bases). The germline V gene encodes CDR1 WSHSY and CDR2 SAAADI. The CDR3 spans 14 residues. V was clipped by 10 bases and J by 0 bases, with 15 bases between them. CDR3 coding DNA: TGCGCCACCGCTGACGGACAGCTGAACACTGAAGCTTTCTTT. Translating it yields CATADGQLNTEAFF.

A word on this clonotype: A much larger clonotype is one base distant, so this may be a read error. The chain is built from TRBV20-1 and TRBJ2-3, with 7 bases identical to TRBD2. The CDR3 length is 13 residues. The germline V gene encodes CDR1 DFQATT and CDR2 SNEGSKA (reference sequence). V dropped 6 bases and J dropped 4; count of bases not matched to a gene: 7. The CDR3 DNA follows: TGCAGTGCAGCGGGGCATAGCGCAGATACGCAGTATTTT. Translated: CSAAGHSADTQYF.

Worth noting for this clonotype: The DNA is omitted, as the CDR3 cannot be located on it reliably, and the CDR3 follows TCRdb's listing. CDR3 residues: CAWSSGIQPGSCFF. The chain is built from TRBV30 and TRBJ2-2. Germline assignment: CDR1 GTSNPN and CDR2 SVGIG (reference sequence). The CDR3 is 14 residues long, counting both termini.

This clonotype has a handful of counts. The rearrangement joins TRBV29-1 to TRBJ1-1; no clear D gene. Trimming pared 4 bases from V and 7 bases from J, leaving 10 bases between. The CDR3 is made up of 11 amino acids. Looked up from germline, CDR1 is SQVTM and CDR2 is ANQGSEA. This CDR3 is CSVGEGSEAFF. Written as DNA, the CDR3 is TGCAGCGTTGGGGAAGGGAGTGAAGCTTTCTTT.

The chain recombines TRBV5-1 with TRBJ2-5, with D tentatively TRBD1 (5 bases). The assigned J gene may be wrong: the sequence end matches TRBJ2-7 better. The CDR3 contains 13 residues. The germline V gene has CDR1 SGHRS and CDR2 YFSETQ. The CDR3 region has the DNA TGCGCCAGCAGGGTCGTTGGACACTACGAGCAGTACTTC. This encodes CASRVVGHYEQYF.

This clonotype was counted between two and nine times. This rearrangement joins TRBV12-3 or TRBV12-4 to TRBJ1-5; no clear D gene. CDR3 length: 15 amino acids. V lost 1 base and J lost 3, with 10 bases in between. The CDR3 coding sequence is TGTGCCAGCAGTTTAGACGGACCGCCCAATCAGCCCCAGCATTTT. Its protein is CASSLDGPPNQPQHF.

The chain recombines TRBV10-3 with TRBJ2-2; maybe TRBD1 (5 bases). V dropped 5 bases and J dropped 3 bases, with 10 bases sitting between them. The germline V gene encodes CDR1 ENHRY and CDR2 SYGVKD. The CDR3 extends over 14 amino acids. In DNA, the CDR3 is TGTGCCATCAGTTCGGACACCCACACCGGGGAGCTGTTTTTT. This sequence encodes CAISSDTHTGELFF.

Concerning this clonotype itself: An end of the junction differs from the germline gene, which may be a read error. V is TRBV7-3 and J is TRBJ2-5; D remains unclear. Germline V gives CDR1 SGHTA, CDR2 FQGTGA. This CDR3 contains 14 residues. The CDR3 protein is CAGSLNGFQETQYF. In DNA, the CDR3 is TGTGCCGGCAGCTTAAACGGGTTCCAAGAGACCCAGTACTTC.

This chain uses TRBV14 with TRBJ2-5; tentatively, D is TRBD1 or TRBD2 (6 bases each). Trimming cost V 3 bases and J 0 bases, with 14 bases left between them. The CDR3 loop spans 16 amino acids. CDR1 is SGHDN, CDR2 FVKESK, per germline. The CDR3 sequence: CASSQRTGAYQETQYF. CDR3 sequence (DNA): TGTGCCAGCAGCCAGCGGACGGGGGCTTACCAAGAGACCCAGTACTTC.

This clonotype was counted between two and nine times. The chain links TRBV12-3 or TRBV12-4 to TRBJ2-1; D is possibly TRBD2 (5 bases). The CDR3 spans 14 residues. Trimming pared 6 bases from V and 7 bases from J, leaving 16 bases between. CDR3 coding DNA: TGTGCCAGCAGACGAAGAGCGGTTTCGAATGAGCAGTTCTTC. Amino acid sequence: CASRRRAVSNEQFF.